Given below is one T cell receptor (beta chain) in context. The data originate from a study of CD8+CD57+ T cells in acquired aplastic anemia. Study summary: Across the sorted CD4+ and CD8+ cells, DNA amounts averaged about 3 ug.

In patients chosen for sequencing, flow cytometry had shown CD8+CD57+ cell expansion. Genomic DNA acted as the template from which TCR beta VDJ combination and CDR3 sequence profiling were carried out. A single record per CDR3 protein comes from TCRdb applying MiXCR to the reads. Of more than 150,000 distinct CDR3 sequences in the sample, around half were seen once. The CDR3 has 17 residues. V trimming: 0 bases; J trimming: 2 bases; junction bases outside the gene matches: 7. In germline, CDR1 is SGHTA, CDR2 FQGNSA. The chain employs TRBV7-2 and TRBJ2-1; TRBD2 aligns across 7 bases. The receptor was derived from a human donor with aplastic anemia. Sequencing was done on a sample of sorted CD4+, CD8+, or CD8+CD57+ T cells (not recorded which) from PBMCs. This CDR3 reads CASSLARGTNTYNEQFF. The DNA of the CDR3 is TGTGCCAGCAGCTTAGCGCGGGGGACGAATACCTACAATGAGCAGTTCTTC.